The rows below give T cell receptor beta chains drawn from one sample of a study of T cell changes during pregnancy in multiple sclerosis. Libraries were prepared by immunoSEQ multiplex PCR; TCRdb keeps only in-frame clonotypes and omits some of them. The table shows tens of thousands of clones, with approximately 92% occurring only once. The sample in question was peripheral blood, obtained in the first trimester of pregnancy. These TCRs come from a female donor with multiple sclerosis, enrolled in a pregnancy study. The CDR3 runs from the conserved cysteine through the conserved F or W. The D gene is left open where the match is weak. Size values are once, few and many counts, or a class for expanded clones, and some rows have none.

clone_size d_call j_call v_call cdr3_aa cdr3_nt
. . TRBJ2-7 TRBV4-3 CASSQDGSGSYEQYF TGCGCCAGCAGCCAAGATGGGTCAGGGTCCTACGAGCAGTACTTC
. TRBD1 TRBJ1-5 TRBV18 CASSPFPGQGRNQPQHF TGTGCCAGCTCCCCTTTCCCGGGACAGGGGAGGAATCAGCCCCAGCATTTT
. . TRBJ2-5 TRBV7-9 CASSTRDSLFTGETQYF TGTGCCAGCAGCACGAGGGACTCTCTCTTTACCGGAGAGACCCAGTACTTC
. TRBD2 TRBJ2-3 TRBV7-6 CASSLGPSGRSTDTQYF TGTGCCAGCAGCTTAGGACCGAGCGGGAGAAGCACAGATACGCAGTATTTT
. . TRBJ2-2 TRBV14 CASSQMGSGELFF TGTGCCAGCAGCCAAATGGGCTCCGGGGAGCTGTTTTTT
. TRBD1 TRBJ1-5 TRBV4-2 CASSQETGGVQPQHF TGTGCCAGCAGCCAAGAGACAGGGGGCGTCCAGCCCCAGCATTTT
once . TRBJ1-6 TRBV18 CASSPLISYNSPLHF TGTGCCAGCTCACCACTCATCTCCTATAATTCACCCCTCCACTTT
. . TRBJ2-5 TRBV20-1 CSATFSRTQYF TGCAGTGCCACATTCTCCCGGACCCAGTACTTC
. . TRBJ1-4 TRBV18 CASSLDGGLMREKLFF TGTGCCAGCTCTCTGGACGGGGGGCTTATGCGTGAAAAACTGTTTTTT
. TRBD2 TRBJ2-7 TRBV20-1 CRAGGSYEQYF TGCAGAGCGGGAGGCTCCTACGAGCAGTACTTC
once TRBD1 TRBJ1-2 TRBV20-1 CSDGQGNGYTF TGCAGTGACGGACAGGGAAATGGCTACACCTTC
. . TRBJ2-3 TRBV7-2 CASILVGGGEDTQYF TGTGCCAGCATCCTAGTGGGCGGAGGGGAAGATACGCAGTATTTT
few TRBD1 TRBJ2-7 TRBV19 CASSRRDSYEQYF TGTGCCAGTAGCCGCCGGGACAGCTACGAGCAGTACTTC
. . TRBJ2-5 TRBV7-2 CASSLGGRVEETQYF TGTGCCAGCAGCTTAGGCGGCAGGGTAGAAGAGACCCAGTACTTC
. . TRBJ1-2 TRBV6-1 CASSERQLNNYGYTF TGTGCCAGCAGTGAGCGGCAGCTGAACAACTATGGCTACACCTTC
. TRBD2 TRBJ2-1 TRBV5-1 CASSSTSGLYNEQFF TGCGCCAGCAGCTCGACTAGCGGGTTATACAATGAGCAGTTCTTC
. TRBD1 TRBJ2-2 TRBV11-2 CASSLRAGRGKTGELFF TGTGCCAGCAGCTTAAGGGCTGGCAGGGGGAAGACCGGGGAGCTGTTTTTT
. . TRBJ2-2 TRBV7-2 CASSLVTASAGELFF TGTGCCAGCAGCTTAGTGACAGCAAGCGCCGGGGAGCTGTTTTTT
. TRBD2 TRBJ2-2 TRBV7-3 CASRGLASTGELFF TGTGCCAGCCGAGGACTAGCGAGCACCGGGGAGCTGTTTTTT
. . TRBJ1-2 TRBV27 CASSPLTAKDYNYGYTF TGTGCCAGCAGTCCCCTGACAGCGAAAGATTATAACTATGGCTACACCTTC
. TRBD1 TRBJ2-5 TRBV5-1 CASSFRGYQETQYF TGCGCCAGCAGCTTCAGGGGGTACCAAGAGACCCAGTACTTC
. TRBD2 TRBJ2-5 TRBV2 CASRSGLAGDQETQYF TGTGCCAGCAGATCAGGACTAGCGGGGGACCAAGAGACCCAGTACTTC
. . TRBJ2-3 TRBV6-5 CASSPSSSADTQYF TGTGCCAGCAGTCCCTCCTCTTCGGCAGATACGCAGTATTTT
. TRBD1 TRBJ2-1 TRBV29-1 CSVVDRSSYNEQFF TGCAGCGTTGTGGACAGGAGCTCCTACAATGAGCAGTTCTTC
. TRBD1 TRBJ1-2 TRBV7-3 CASSRGQGPNYGYTF TGTGCCAGCAGCCGGGGACAGGGACCTAACTATGGCTACACCTTC
. . TRBJ1-1 TRBV19 CASSPGQFEAFF TGTGCCAGTAGCCCAGGGCAGTTTGAAGCTTTCTTT
. . TRBJ2-2 TRBV9 CASSGVEAGAGTEELFF TGTGCCAGCAGCGGAGTCGAGGCTGGGGCCGGTACTGAGGAGCTGTTTTTT
. . TRBJ2-1 TRBV11-3 CASSPKFFDEQFF TGTGCCAGCAGCCCTAAATTCTTTGATGAGCAGTTCTTC
. TRBD1 TRBJ1-1 TRBV18 CASSPYSGQLNTEAFF TGTGCCAGCTCACCGTACTCGGGACAGCTGAACACTGAAGCTTTCTTT
. TRBD1 TRBJ2-7 TRBV19 CASSRNRQGPPYEQYF TGTGCCAGTAGCAGAAACCGACAGGGCCCTCCTTACGAGCAGTACTTC
. TRBD1 TRBJ2-7 TRBV6-6 CASSFRDSAYEQYF TGTGCCAGCAGTTTCCGGGACAGCGCCTACGAGCAGTACTTC
. . TRBJ2-7 TRBV9 CASSARDSSLTYEQYF TGTGCCAGCAGCGCCCGGGACTCCTCTCTAACCTACGAGCAGTACTTC
few TRBD2 TRBJ2-1 TRBV7-6 CASSSGREGYNEQFF TGTGCCAGCAGCTCCGGTAGGGAGGGTTACAATGAGCAGTTCTTC
few TRBD2 TRBJ2-1 TRBV29-1 CSVEVQRGTFYNEQFF TGCAGCGTTGAAGTCCAGCGGGGGACCTTCTACAATGAGCAGTTCTTC
. . TRBJ1-1 TRBV18 CASSPGAMNTEAFF TGTGCCAGCTCACCAGGGGCCATGAACACTGAAGCTTTCTTT
. . TRBJ1-2 TRBV4-1 CASSQDTGGAGAYGYTF TGCGCCAGCAGCCAAGATACCGGTGGTGCGGGCGCCTATGGCTACACCTTC
once TRBD2 TRBJ2-2 TRBV6-6 CAISPGSGGTGELFF TGTGCCATCTCCCCGGGTAGCGGGGGCACCGGGGAGCTGTTTTTT
. TRBD2 TRBJ2-7 TRBV12-5 CASGPLSRNAGGLVYEQYF TGTGCTAGTGGTCCACTGTCGAGGAACGCGGGAGGGCTTGTCTACGAGCAGTACTTC
. TRBD1 TRBJ1-1 TRBV6-6 CASSADRANTEAFF TGTGCCAGCAGTGCCGACAGGGCGAACACTGAAGCTTTCTTT
. . TRBJ2-1 TRBV6-1 CASSEAGSSYNEQFF TGTGCCAGCAGTGAAGCAGGGAGCTCCTACAATGAGCAGTTCTTC
. . TRBJ2-1 TRBV13 CASSLRVSMVFDEQFF TGTGCCAGCAGCCTACGTGTGAGTATGGTTTTCGATGAGCAGTTCTTC
. . TRBJ2-2 TRBV9 CASSVIQGAGELFF TGTGCCAGCAGTGTCATACAGGGTGCCGGGGAGCTGTTTTTT
. . TRBJ2-3 TRBV21-1 CASSKGSVTDTQYF TGTGCCAGCAGCAAAGGGAGCGTTACAGATACGCAGTATTTT
. TRBD1 TRBJ2-5 TRBV5-1 CASSLVGQVQETQYF TGCGCCAGCAGCTTGGTCGGACAGGTCCAAGAGACCCAGTACTTC
once . TRBJ2-2 TRBV2 CAAKDTLNTGELFF TGTGCCGCTAAGGACACCTTGAACACCGGGGAGCTGTTTTTT
. . TRBJ1-1 TRBV11-3 CASSLGRGGDTEAFF TGTGCCAGCAGCCTGGGGAGGGGGGGCGACACTGAAGCTTTCTTT
. . TRBJ2-4 TRBV7-3 CASSFSLGADIQYF TGTGCCAGCAGCTTCTCTCTGGGGGCGGACATTCAGTACTTC
. TRBD1 TRBJ2-1 TRBV4-3 CASSQEQGRLGEQFF TGCGCCAGCAGCCAAGAACAGGGGAGACTGGGTGAGCAGTTCTTC
. . TRBJ2-6 TRBV19 CASMFGNSSGANVLTF TGTGCCAGTATGTTCGGGAACTCCTCTGGGGCCAACGTCCTGACTTTC
. . TRBJ2-7 TRBV14 CASSQEDTASYEQYF TGTGCCAGCAGCCAAGAAGACACAGCTTCCTACGAGCAGTACTTC
. . TRBJ2-7 TRBV4-1 CASSQDIRSDYEQYF TGCGCCAGCAGCCAAGATATCAGATCCGACTACGAGCAGTACTTC
few . TRBJ1-5 TRBV28 CASSPTGQPQHF TGTGCCAGCAGTCCCACAGGACAGCCCCAGCATTTT
. . TRBJ1-5 TRBV7-2 CASSHLDSNQPQHF TGTGCCAGCAGCCATTTAGATTCTAATCAGCCCCAGCATTTT
. TRBD1 TRBJ2-5 TRBV5-1 CASSFSGQGIQETQYF TGCGCCAGCAGCTTTTCGGGACAGGGAATCCAAGAGACCCAGTACTTC
. . TRBJ2-1 TRBV9 CASSRGDSGFVEQFF TGTGCCAGCAGCCGCGGGGACAGCGGATTCGTTGAGCAGTTCTTC
. TRBD1 TRBJ1-1 TRBV18 CASSPRPTGGYTEAFF TGTGCCAGCTCACCCCGACCGACAGGGGGATACACTGAAGCTTTCTTT
. TRBD2 TRBJ2-7 TRBV9 CASSVGGGVSYEQYF TGTGCCAGCAGCGTAGGCGGGGGGGTCTCCTACGAGCAGTACTTC
few . TRBJ1-1 TRBV2 CASSRLDMNTEAFF TGTGCCAGCAGTAGACTAGACATGAACACTGAAGCTTTCTTT